The present T cell receptor beta chain was sequenced within a study of cytomegalovirus exposure and HLA in healthy donors. Study-wide results and limits: Across donors, sequencing depth was assumed by presence/absence analyses to be roughly uniform.

Primers: 60 Vbeta forward and 13 Jbeta reverse. This table comes from immunoSEQ multiplex PCR, and its TCRdb copy is limited to in-frame clones, with some not included. The sample has 55,000 to 70,000 clones, approximately 90% seen once. In regard to this clone: Its antigen is currently unknown.

CDR3 size: 15 residues. V lost 5 bases and J lost 1; bases outside the gene matches: 4. CDR1 SNHLY and CDR2 FYNNEI come from the germline V gene. The clonotype was recovered from a woman in her twenties or thirties in good health and CMV-seronegative. Material: PBMCs. This chain links TRBV2 with TRBJ2-3; 9 bases agree with TRBD2. For the CDR3, the DNA is TGTGCCAGCAGTCCGAGACTAGCGGGCACAGATACGCAGTATTTT. Its protein is CASSPRLAGTDTQYF.